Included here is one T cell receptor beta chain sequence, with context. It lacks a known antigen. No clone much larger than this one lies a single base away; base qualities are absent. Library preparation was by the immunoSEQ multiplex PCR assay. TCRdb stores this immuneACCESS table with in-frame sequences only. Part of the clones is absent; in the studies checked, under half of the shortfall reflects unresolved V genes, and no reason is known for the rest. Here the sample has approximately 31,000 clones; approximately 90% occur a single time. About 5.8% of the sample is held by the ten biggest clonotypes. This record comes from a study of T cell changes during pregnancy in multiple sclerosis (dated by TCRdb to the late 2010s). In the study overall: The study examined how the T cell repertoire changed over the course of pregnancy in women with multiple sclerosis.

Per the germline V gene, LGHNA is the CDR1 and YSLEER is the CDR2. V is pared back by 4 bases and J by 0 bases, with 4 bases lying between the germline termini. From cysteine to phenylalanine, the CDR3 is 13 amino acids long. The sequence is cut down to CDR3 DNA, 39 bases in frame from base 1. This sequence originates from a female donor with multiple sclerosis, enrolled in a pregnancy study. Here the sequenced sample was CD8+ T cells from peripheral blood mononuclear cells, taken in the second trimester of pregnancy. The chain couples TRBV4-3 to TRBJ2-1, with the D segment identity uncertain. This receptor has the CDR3 CASSPSSYNEQFF. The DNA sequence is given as TGCGCCAGCAGCCCTAGCTCCTACAATGAGCAGTTCTTC.